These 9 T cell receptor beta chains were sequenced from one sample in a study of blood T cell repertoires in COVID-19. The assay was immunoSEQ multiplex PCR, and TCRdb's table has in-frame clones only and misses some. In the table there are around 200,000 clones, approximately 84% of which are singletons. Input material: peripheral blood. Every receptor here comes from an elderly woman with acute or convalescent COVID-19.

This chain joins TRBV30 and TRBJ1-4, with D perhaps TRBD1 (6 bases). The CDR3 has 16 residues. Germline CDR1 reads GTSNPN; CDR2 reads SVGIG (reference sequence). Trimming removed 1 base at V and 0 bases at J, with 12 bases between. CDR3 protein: CAWSGTEFATNEKLFF. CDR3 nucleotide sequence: TGTGCCTGGAGTGGGACAGAGTTTGCAACTAATGAAAAACTGTTTTTT.

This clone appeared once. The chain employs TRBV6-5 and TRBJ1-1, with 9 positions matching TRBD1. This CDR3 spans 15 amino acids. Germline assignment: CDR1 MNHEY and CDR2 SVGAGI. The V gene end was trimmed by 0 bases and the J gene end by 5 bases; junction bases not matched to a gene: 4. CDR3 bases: TGTGCCAGCAGTTACTCGAACAGGGGGCAAACTGAAGCTTTCTTT. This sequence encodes CASSYSNRGQTEAFF.

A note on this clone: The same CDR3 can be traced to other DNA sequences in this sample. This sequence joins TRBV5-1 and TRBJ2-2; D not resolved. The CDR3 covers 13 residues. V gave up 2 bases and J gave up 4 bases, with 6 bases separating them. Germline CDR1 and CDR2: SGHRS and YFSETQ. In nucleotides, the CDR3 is TGCGCCAGCAGCTTCGACTTCACCGGGGAGCTGTTTTTT. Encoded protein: CASSFDFTGELFF.

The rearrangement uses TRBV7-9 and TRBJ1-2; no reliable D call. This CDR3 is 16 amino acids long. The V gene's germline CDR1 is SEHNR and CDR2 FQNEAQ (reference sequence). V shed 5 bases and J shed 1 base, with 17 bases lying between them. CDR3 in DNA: TGTGCCAGCAGCCACAAAGCGGGAAGCATTAACTATGGCTACACCTTC. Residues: CASSHKAGSINYGYTF.

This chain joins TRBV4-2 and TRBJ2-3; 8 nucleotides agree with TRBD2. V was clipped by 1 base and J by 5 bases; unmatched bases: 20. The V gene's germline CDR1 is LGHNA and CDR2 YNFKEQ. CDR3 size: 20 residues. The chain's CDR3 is CASSQGPERGLVTPRDTQYF. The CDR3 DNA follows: TGTGCCAGCAGCCAAGGACCAGAACGGGGACTAGTAACCCCTAGAGATACGCAGTATTTT.

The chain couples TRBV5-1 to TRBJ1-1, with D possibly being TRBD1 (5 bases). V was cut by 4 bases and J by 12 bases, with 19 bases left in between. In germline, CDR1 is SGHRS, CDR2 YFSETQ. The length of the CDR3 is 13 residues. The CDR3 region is CASSGLGQGGTFF. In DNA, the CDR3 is TGCGCCAGCAGCGGGTTGGGGCAGGGCGGTACTTTCTTT.

The DNA of the CDR3 is TGTGCCACCAGTGATATGGGACTAGCGGGGTTCTACGAGCAGTACTTC. It translates to CATSDMGLAGFYEQYF. This chain connects TRBV24-1 to TRBJ2-7, with 13 bases lining up with TRBD2. This CDR3 contains 16 residues. Germline V lookup: CDR1 KGHDR, CDR2 SFDVKD. Trimming removed 3 bases from V and 3 bases from J; junction bases left unmatched: 4.

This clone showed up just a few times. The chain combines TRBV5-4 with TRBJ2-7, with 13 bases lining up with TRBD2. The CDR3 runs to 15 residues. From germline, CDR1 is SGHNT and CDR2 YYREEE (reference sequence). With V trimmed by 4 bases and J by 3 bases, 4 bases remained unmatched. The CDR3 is CASSPGTSGIYEQYF. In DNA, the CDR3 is TGTGCCAGCAGCCCGGGGACTAGCGGGATCTACGAGCAGTACTTC.

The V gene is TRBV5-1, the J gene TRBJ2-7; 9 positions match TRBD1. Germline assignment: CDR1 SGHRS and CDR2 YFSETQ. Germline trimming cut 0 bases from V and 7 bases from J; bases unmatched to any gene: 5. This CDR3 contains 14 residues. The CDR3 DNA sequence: TGCGCCAGCAGCTTGGAACAGGGGGCAGGGGAGCAGTACTTC. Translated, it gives CASSLEQGAGEQYF.